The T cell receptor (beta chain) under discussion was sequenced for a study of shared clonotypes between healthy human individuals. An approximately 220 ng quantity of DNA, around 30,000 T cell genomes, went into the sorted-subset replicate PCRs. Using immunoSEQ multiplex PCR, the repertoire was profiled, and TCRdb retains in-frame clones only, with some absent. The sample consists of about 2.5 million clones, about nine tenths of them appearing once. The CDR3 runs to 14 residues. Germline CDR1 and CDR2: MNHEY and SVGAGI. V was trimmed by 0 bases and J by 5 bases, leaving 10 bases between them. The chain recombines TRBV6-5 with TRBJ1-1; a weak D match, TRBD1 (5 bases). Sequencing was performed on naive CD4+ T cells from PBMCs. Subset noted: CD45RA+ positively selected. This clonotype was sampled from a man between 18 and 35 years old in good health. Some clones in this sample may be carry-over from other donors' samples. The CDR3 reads CASSYSQGWTEAFF. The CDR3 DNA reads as TGTGCCAGCAGTTACTCGCAGGGTTGGACTGAAGCTTTCTTT.